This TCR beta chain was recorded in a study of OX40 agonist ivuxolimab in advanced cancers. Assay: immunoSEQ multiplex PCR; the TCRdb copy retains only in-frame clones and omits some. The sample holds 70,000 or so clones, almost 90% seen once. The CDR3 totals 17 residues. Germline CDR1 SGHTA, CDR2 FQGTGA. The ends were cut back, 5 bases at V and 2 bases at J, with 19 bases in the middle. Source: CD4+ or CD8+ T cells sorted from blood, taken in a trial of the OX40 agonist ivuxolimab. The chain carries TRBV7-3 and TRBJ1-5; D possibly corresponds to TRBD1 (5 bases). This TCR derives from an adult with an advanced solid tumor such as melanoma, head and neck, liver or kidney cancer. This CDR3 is CASSHTPLGGGNQPQHF. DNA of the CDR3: TGTGCCAGCAGCCACACCCCCCTGGGGGGAGGCAATCAGCCCCAGCATTTT.